This T cell receptor beta chain was identified during a study of blood T cell repertoires in COVID-19. The CDR3 is 15 residues long. Germline V gives CDR1 SGHTA, CDR2 FQGNSA. J was trimmed by 4 bases and V by 5 bases; bases with no gene match: 5. The repertoire was sequenced with immunoSEQ multiplex PCR; TCRdb's copy has only in-frame clones and lacks some. The data show 250,000 or so clones, approximately 85% seen once. The sample comprised peripheral blood. The sequence was obtained from a woman in her 30s with acute or convalescent COVID-19. The J gene is TRBJ2-7, the V gene TRBV7-2; the match to TRBD2 covers 13 bases. CDR3 protein: CASSPWTSGGYEQYF. The CDR3 region has the DNA TGTGCCAGCAGCCCTTGGACTAGCGGGGGTTACGAGCAGTACTTC.